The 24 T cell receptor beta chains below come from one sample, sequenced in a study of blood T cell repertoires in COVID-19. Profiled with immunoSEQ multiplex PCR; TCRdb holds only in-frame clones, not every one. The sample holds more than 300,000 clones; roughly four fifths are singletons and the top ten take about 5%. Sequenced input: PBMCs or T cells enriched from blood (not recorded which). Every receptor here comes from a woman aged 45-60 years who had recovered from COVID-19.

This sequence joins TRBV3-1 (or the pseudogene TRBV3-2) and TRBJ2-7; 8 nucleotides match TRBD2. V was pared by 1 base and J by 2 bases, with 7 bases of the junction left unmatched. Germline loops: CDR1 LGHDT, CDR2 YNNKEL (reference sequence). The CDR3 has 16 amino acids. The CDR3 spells CASSQVAGGGAYEQYF. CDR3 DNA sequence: TGTGCCAGCAGCCAAGTCGCCGGGGGGGGCGCCTACGAGCAGTACTTC.

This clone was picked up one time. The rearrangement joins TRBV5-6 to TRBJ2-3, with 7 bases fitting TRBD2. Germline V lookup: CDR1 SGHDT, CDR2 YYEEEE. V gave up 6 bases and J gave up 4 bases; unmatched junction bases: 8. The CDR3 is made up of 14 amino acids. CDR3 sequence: CASTIHGGADTQYF. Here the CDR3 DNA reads TGTGCCAGCACAATACATGGGGGGGCAGATACGCAGTATTTT.

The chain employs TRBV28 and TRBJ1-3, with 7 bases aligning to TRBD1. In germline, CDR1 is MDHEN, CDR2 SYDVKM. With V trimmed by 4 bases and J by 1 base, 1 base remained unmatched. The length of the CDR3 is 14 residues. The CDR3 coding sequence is TGTGCCAGCAGTTCAGGGGGTTCTGGAAACACCATATATTTT. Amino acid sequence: CASSSGGSGNTIYF.

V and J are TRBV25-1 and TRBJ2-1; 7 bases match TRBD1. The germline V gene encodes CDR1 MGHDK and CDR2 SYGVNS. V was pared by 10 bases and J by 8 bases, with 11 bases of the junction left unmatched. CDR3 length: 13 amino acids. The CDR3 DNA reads TGTGCCACCAGACAGGGAAGTTGGTATGAGCAGTTCTTC. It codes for CATRQGSWYEQFF.

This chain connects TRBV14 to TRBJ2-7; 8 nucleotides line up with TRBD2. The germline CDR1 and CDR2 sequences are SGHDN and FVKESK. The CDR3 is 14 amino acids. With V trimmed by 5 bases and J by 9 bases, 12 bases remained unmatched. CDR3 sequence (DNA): TGTGCCAGCAGCTGGACTAGCAGGGGACGTGTGCAGTACTTC. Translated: CASSWTSRGRVQYF. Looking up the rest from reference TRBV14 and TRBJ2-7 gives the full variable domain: EAGVTQFPSHSVIEKGQTVTLRCDPISGHDNLYWYRRVMGKEIKFLLHFVKESKQDESGMPNNRFLAERTGGTYSTLKVQPAELEDSGVYFCASSWTSRGRVQYFGPGTRLTVT.

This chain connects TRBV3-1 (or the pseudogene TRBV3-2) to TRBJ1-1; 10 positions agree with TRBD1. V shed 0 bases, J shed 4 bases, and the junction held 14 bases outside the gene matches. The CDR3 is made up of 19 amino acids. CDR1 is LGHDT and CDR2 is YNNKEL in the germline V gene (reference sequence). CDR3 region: CASSQDQGDRGIIGTEAFF. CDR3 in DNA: TGTGCCAGCAGCCAAGACCAAGGGGACAGGGGTATTATTGGCACTGAAGCTTTCTTT.

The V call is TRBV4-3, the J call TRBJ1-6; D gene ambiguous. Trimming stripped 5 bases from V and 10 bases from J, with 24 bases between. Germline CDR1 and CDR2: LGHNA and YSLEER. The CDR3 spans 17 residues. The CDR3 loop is CASSASHLRFGGSPLHF. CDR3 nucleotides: TGCGCCAGCAGCGCTTCTCACCTCAGGTTTGGAGGGTCACCCCTCCACTTT.

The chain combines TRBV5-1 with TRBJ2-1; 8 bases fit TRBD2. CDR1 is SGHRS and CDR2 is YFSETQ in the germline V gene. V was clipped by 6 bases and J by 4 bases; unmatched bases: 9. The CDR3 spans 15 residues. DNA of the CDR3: TGCGCCAGCAACCAGGCGGGCGGGGGGTACAATGAGCAGTTCTTC. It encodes CASNQAGGGYNEQFF.

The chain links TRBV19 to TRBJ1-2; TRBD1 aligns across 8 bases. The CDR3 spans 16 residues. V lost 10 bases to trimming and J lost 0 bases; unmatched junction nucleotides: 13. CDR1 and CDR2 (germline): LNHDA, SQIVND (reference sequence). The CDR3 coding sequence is TGTGCCACCTCTATGGGGACAGGTCTCGCTAACTATGGCTACACCTTC. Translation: CATSMGTGLANYGYTF.

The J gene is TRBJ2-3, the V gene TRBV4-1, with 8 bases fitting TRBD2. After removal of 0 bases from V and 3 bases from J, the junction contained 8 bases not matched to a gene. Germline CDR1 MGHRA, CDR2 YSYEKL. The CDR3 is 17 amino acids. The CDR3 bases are TGCGCCAGCAGCCAAGATCGGGGAGCGGGGGTAACAGATACGCAGTATTTT. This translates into CASSQDRGAGVTDTQYF.

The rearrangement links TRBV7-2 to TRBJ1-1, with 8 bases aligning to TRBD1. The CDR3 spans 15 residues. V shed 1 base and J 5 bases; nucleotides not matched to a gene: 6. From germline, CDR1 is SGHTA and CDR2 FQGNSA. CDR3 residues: CASSLEQGVWTEAFF. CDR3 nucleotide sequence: TGTGCCAGCAGCTTAGAACAGGGGGTTTGGACTGAAGCTTTCTTT. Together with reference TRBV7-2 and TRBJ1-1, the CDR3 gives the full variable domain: GAGVSQSPSNKVTEKGKDVELRCDPISGHTALYWYRQSLGQGLEFLIYFQGNSAPDKSGLPSDRFSAERTGGSVSTLTIQRTQQEDSAVYLCASSLEQGVWTEAFFGQGTRLTVV.

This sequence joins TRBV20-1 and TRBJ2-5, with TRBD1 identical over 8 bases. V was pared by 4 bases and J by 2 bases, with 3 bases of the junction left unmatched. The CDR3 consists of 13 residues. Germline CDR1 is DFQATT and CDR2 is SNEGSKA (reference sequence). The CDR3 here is CSAIDRGQETQYF. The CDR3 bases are TGCAGTGCTATTGACAGGGGACAAGAGACCCAGTACTTC.

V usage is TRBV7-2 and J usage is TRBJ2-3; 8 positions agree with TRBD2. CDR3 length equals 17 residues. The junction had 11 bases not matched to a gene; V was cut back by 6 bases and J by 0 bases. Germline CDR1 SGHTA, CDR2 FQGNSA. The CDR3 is CASSRGAGGTSTDTQYF. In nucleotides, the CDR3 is TGTGCCAGCAGTCGCGGGGCGGGAGGAACAAGCACAGATACGCAGTATTTT.

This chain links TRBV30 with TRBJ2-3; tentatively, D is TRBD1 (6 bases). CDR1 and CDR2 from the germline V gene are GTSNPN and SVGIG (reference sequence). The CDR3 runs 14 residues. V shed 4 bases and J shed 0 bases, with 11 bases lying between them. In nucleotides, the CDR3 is TGTGCCTGGAATCAGGGGTCTAGCACAGATACGCAGTATTTT. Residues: CAWNQGSSTDTQYF.

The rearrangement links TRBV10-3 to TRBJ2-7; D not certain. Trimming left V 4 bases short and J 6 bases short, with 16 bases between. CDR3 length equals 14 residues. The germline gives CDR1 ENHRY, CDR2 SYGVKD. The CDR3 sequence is CAISGVFPSAEQYF. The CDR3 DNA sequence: TGTGCCATCAGTGGGGTCTTCCCTAGTGCCGAGCAGTACTTC.

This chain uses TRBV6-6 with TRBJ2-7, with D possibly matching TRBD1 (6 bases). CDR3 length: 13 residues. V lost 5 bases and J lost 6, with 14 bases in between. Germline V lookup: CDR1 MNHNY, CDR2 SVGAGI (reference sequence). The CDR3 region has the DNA TGTGCCAGCAGTACCAGGGGAACCGGCGAGCAGTACTTC. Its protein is CASSTRGTGEQYF.

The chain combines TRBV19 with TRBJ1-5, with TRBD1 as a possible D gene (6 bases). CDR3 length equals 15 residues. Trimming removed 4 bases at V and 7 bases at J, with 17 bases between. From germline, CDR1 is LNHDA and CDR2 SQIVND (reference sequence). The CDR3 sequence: CASSTQTGSGQPQHF. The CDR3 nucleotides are TGTGCCAGTAGTACACAGACAGGTTCGGGGCAGCCCCAGCATTTT.

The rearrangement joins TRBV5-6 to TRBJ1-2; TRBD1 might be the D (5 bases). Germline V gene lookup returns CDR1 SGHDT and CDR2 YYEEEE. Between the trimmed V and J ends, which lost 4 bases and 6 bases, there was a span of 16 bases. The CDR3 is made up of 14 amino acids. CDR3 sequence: CASSPGLLRNGYTF. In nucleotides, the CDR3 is TGTGCCAGCAGCCCGGGACTCCTGAGGAATGGCTACACCTTC.

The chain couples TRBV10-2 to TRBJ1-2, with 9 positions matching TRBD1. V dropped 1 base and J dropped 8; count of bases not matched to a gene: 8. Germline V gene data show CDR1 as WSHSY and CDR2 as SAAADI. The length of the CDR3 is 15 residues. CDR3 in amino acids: CASSEWDRALGGYTF. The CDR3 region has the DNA TGCGCCAGCAGTGAGTGGGACAGGGCCCTGGGGGGCTACACCTTC.

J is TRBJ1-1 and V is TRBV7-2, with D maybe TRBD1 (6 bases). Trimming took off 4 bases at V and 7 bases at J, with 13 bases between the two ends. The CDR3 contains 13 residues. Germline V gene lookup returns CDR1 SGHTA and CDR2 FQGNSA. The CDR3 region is CASSSPYRVEAFF. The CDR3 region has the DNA TGTGCCAGCAGCTCGCCTTACAGGGTTGAAGCTTTCTTT.

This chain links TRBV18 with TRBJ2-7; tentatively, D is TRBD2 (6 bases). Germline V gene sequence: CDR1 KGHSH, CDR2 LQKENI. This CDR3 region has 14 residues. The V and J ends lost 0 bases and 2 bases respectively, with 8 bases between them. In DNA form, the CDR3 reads TGTGCCAGCTCACCACCCGGGACTCCCTACGAGCAGTACTTC. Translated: CASSPPGTPYEQYF.

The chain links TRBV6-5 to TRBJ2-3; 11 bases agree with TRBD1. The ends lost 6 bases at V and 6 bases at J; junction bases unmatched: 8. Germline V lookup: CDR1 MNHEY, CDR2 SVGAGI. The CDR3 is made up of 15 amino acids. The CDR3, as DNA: TGTGCCAGCAGCGTTGGGACAGGGGGTTTTGATACGCAGTATTTT. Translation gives CASSVGTGGFDTQYF.

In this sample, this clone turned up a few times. CDR3 nucleotides: TGTGCCAGCAGCTCAGGGATCCATGGCTACACCTTC. Residues: CASSSGIHGYTF. The chain has TRBV12-3 or TRBV12-4 and TRBJ1-2; a weak D match, TRBD1 (5 bases). The CDR3 runs to 12 residues. V was shortened by 6 bases and J by 6 bases, with 11 bases between the two germline ends.

The CDR3 reads CASISGSGGVGEQFF. DNA of the CDR3: TGTGCCAGCATCAGTGGTAGCGGGGGGGTCGGTGAGCAGTTCTTC. This chain links TRBV11-3 with TRBJ2-1, with 11 positions matching TRBD2. This CDR3 is 15 amino acids long. Germline lookup yields CDR1 SGHNT and CDR2 YENEEA. After removal of 7 bases from V and 9 bases from J, the junction contained 11 bases not matched to a gene.